The clone carrying this T cell receptor beta chain was observed at least ten times. Antigen specificity is unknown. RNA transcripts gave rise to amplified TCR beta CDR3 regions. HTBI primers were employed in a first-round RT-PCR of the TCR CDR3. TCRdb recomputed calls from the multiplex PCR reads with MiXCR, one row per CDR3 protein. This table has approximately 400,000 distinct CDR3 sequences, roughly 14% appearing once. With 1 base removed from V and 1 base from J, the gap between germline ends came to 10 bases. CDR1 and CDR2 (germline): MDHEN, SYDVKM. This CDR3 has 15 amino acids. Patients aged 18 to 65 had newly diagnosed hyperthyroidism lasting under 2 months. Patients showing uncontrolled infection, other autoimmune disease, pregnancy or lactation were ineligible. The sample comes from a study of T cells in Graves' hyperthyroidism and ophthalmopathy. Regarding the study as a whole: Expanded thyroid clonotypes (above 0.001) were mostly also found in blood.

The rearrangement joins TRBV28 to TRBJ1-1; the D gene is possibly TRBD1 (6 bases). Sequencing was performed on blood. This sequence originates from a man younger than 45 with Graves' hyperthyroidism that later progressed to Graves' ophthalmopathy. CDR3 in DNA: TGTGCCAGCAGTTTATCGGACAGAGAGAACACTGAAGCTTTCTTT. It translates to CASSLSDRENTEAFF.